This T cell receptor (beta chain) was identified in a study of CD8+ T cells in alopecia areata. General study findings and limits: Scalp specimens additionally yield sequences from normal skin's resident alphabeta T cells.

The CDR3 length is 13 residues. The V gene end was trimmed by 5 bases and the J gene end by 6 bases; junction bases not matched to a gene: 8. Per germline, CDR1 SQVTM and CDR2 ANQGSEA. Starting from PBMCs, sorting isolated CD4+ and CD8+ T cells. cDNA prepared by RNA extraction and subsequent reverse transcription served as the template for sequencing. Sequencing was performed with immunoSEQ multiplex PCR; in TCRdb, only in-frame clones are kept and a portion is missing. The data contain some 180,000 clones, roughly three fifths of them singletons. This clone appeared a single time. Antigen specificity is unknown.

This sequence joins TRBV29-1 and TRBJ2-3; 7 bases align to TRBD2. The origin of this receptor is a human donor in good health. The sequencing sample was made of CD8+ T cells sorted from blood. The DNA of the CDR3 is TGCAGCGTTAGTCTAGCGGCGGGCGATACGCAGTATTTT. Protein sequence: CSVSLAAGDTQYF.